The source of this T cell receptor (beta chain) is a study of prognosis after radiotherapy for stage I lung cancer. Overall study: Some 14 cases involved newly diagnosed primary stage I lung tumors, and a few involved oligometastatic NSCLC subsequent to surgical resection of the primary tumor. Median age was roughly 74 years (roughly 50 to 95) among roughly 13 men and roughly 6 women.

The sample holds many counts of this clonotype. A read error may produce the germline difference seen at one junction end. It was by two-round multiplex PCR that TCR beta CDR3 was amplified from genomic DNA. The first round of PCR was done with primers that matched each TRBV and TRBJ gene. TCRdb re-called the multiplex PCR reads with MiXCR, one entry per CDR3 protein. The data contain about 15,000 distinct CDR3 sequences, about 17% of them singletons. None of the patients had undergone chemotherapy or radiotherapy beforehand or had any other malignancy, and each showed node-negative status on CT and PET/CT. Peripheral blood samples of about 6.2 milliliters were drawn at each of two time points. Here the sequenced sample was PBMCs, taken before or after stereotactic body radiation therapy (not recorded which). The sequence derives from a donor older than 45 with non-small cell lung cancer.

This CDR3 is CGSGVGNQPQHF. CDR3 sequence (DNA): TGTGGCAGTGGGGTTGGCAATCAGCCCCAGCATTTT. This chain uses TRBV19 with TRBJ1-5; D remains ambiguous. CDR1 LNHDA and CDR2 SQIVND come from the germline V gene (reference sequence). The CDR3 loop spans 12 amino acids. The variable domain in full, completed from reference TRBV19 and TRBJ1-5, reads DGGITQSPKYLFRKEGQNVTLSCEQNLNHDAMYWYRQDPGQGLRLIYYSQIVNDFQKGDIAEGYSVSREKKESFPLTVTSAQKNPTAFYLCGSGVGNQPQHFGDGTRLSIL.